This T cell receptor (beta chain) stems from a study of shared clonotypes between healthy human individuals. Study results and caveats: What rarefaction showed was incomplete sorted-subset sequencing despite large depth. Among the subsets, naive ones generally showed larger estimated richness than memory ones.

Naive CD8 populations comprised CD45RO-negative cells positively selected for CCR7, excluding terminally differentiated effector memory CD45RA+ cells. All donors qualified as healthy HIV-negative adults and had experienced no recent acute infections or vaccinations. With regard to this clone: Its antigen remains unidentified.

The CDR3 consists of 13 residues. Trimming pared 3 bases from V and 2 bases from J, leaving 8 bases between. Per germline, CDR1 MDHEN and CDR2 SYDVKM. Measured with immunoSEQ multiplex PCR; TCRdb has only the in-frame clones, and not every one. The table lists roughly 2 million clones, roughly 94% of them singletons, with about 1.1% in the top ten. This receptor was obtained from a man aged 18 to 29 in good health. Specimen: naive CD8+ T cells sorted from blood. This chain connects TRBV28 to TRBJ2-7; D call uncertain. The CDR3 DNA sequence: TGTGCCAGCAGTTTTTCAATGGCCTACGAGCAGTACTTC. It specifies CASSFSMAYEQYF.